This T cell receptor beta chain was profiled in a study of T cell responses to AZD1222 COVID-19 vaccine. Study conclusions and caveats: Donor demographics were predominantly white British with a female majority; clonal diversity may be underestimated.

CDR1 SGHRS and CDR2 YFSETQ come from the germline V gene. There are 13 residues in the CDR3. V lost 3 bases and J 7 bases, leaving 11 bases between the germline ends. Concerning this clone: The antigen remains unidentified.

Sequencing used immunoSEQ multiplex PCR; TCRdb keeps in-frame clones, though not all of them. The sample yields about 120,000 clones, roughly nine tenths seen once. V is TRBV5-1 and J is TRBJ2-1; no clear D gene. The source is an adult in good health. Sequenced material: peripheral blood, taken on day 0 of AZD1222 vaccination. The CDR3 coding sequence is TGCGCCAGCAGCTCGGATGGGTGGAATGAGCAGTTCTTC. It is translated as CASSSDGWNEQFF.